The present entry profiles one TCR beta chain with its context. As yet, its antigen is unknown. The data belong to a study of cytomegalovirus exposure and HLA in healthy donors. Broader study findings: Clonal expansion was found to be greater in HLA-associated TCR beta chains than in equally common others in a later analysis. Prediction of most subjects' HLA-A and HLA-B alleles by TCR beta sequences was reportedly accurate.

The germline CDR1 and CDR2 sequences are SGHRS and YFSETQ. Trimming removed 4 bases from V and 8 bases from J; junction bases left unmatched: 10. The CDR3 has 14 residues. In the PCR, 60 Vbeta and 13 Jbeta primers were used. Repertoires were generated with immunoSEQ multiplex PCR, while TCRdb's copy carries only in-frame clones and drops some. The sample includes some 130,000 clones, less than 90% seen only once; the top ten take 1.5%. This clonotype was obtained from a man between 40 and 49 years old in good health and CMV-seronegative. This rearrangement joins TRBV5-1 to TRBJ1-2, with 8 positions matching TRBD1. The specimen sequenced was PBMCs. The chain's CDR3 is CASSPPDRVDGYTF. In nucleotides, the CDR3 is TGCGCCAGCAGCCCCCCGGACAGGGTCGACGGCTACACCTTC.